These 25 T cell receptor beta chains originate from one sample sequenced in a study of blood T cell repertoires in COVID-19. TCRdb's table, derived via immunoSEQ multiplex PCR, lists solely in-frame clones and lacks some. The data show around 370,000 clones, with 90% seen just once and 6.5% to 8% held by the top ten. Sequencing used peripheral blood. The receptors here all came from a young man with active or convalescent COVID-19.

V and J are TRBV11-2 and TRBJ1-1; D is perhaps TRBD1 (5 bases). CDR3 length: 13 residues. V was cut by 4 bases and J by 3 bases, with 9 bases left in between. Germline-derived CDR1 and CDR2 are SGHAT and FQNNGV. DNA of the CDR3: TGTGCCAGCAGCTCGGGGGTGTACACTGAAGCTTTCTTT. This translates into CASSSGVYTEAFF.

V gene TRBV2 combines with J gene TRBJ1-5, with 8 nucleotides matching TRBD1. V dropped 6 bases and J dropped 0; count of bases not matched to a gene: 4. CDR3 size: 15 residues. CDR1 is SNHLY, CDR2 FYNNEI, per germline. Here the CDR3 reads CASSWTGNSNQPQHF. The CDR3 bases are TGTGCCAGCAGCTGGACAGGGAATAGCAATCAGCCCCAGCATTTT.

The J gene is TRBJ2-7, the V gene TRBV7-6; 7 bases are shared with TRBD1. The V gene's germline CDR1 is SGHVS and CDR2 FNYEAQ. V shed 6 bases, J shed 3 bases, and the junction held 2 bases outside the gene matches. The CDR3 contains 12 residues. The chain's CDR3 is CASRGDSYEQYF. The CDR3 nucleotides are TGTGCCAGCAGAGGGGACAGCTACGAGCAGTACTTC.

The rearrangement uses TRBV28 and TRBJ1-6; D remains unclear. Germline loops: CDR1 MDHEN, CDR2 SYDVKM. V was cut by 2 bases and J by 9 bases, with 11 bases left in between. The CDR3 has 14 amino acids. For the CDR3, the DNA is TGTGCCAGCAGTTTACCGGCGGAGACTTCACCCCTCCACTTT. This translates into CASSLPAETSPLHF.

The chain is built from TRBV7-6 and TRBJ1-2; no definite D call. Trimming took off 5 bases at V and 4 bases at J, with 17 bases between the two ends. The V gene's germline CDR1 is SGHVS and CDR2 FNYEAQ. This CDR3 is 15 amino acids long. The CDR3: CASSRLSDGGYGYTF. CDR3 in DNA: TGTGCCAGCAGCCGTCTCAGCGACGGTGGCTATGGCTACACCTTC. The full variable domain, its missing parts supplied by reference TRBV7-6 and TRBJ1-2, is GAGVSQSPRYKVTKRGQDVALRCDPISGHVSLYWYRQALGQGPEFLTYFNYEAQQDKSGLPNDRFSAERPEGSISTLTIQRTEQRDSAMYRCASSRLSDGGYGYTFGSGTRLTVV.

The chain links TRBV6-5 to TRBJ1-1; D perhaps matches TRBD1 (5 bases). The CDR3 consists of 11 residues. Trimming pared 4 bases from V and 7 bases from J, leaving 7 bases between. CDR1 and CDR2 (germline): MNHEY, SVGAGI. The CDR3 loop reads CASSSGVEAFF. CDR3 sequence (DNA): TGTGCCAGCAGTTCGGGGGTTGAAGCTTTCTTT.

V and J are TRBV7-9 and TRBJ2-1; 9 positions agree with TRBD2. Germline V lookup: CDR1 SEHNR, CDR2 FQNEAQ (reference sequence). The length of the CDR3 is 15 residues. After removal of 5 bases from V and 4 bases from J, the junction contained 6 bases not matched to a gene. The CDR3 spells CASSPDSGSYNEQFF. DNA of the CDR3: TGTGCCAGCAGCCCCGATAGCGGGAGTTACAATGAGCAGTTCTTC.

For the CDR3, the DNA is TGTGCCAGCAGGAGGAGTCGGGAGACCCAGTACTTC. The encoded protein is CASRRSRETQYF. V and J are TRBV6-5 and TRBJ2-5; D not resolved. The CDR3 runs to 12 residues. V gave up 6 bases and J gave up 5 bases, with 10 bases separating them. Germline CDR1 reads MNHEY; CDR2 reads SVGAGI.

This clone was counted a single time. The J gene is TRBJ1-1, the V gene TRBV5-1; 9 bases fit TRBD1. V dropped 2 bases and J dropped 6; count of bases not matched to a gene: 2. CDR1 is SGHRS and CDR2 is YFSETQ in the germline V gene. The CDR3 extends over 13 amino acids. CDR3 sequence: CASSLRDRAEAFF. The CDR3 DNA follows: TGCGCCAGCAGCTTACGGGACAGGGCTGAAGCTTTCTTT. The complete variable domain, with remaining parts taken from reference TRBV5-1 and TRBJ1-1, reads KAGVTQTPRYLIKTRGQQVTLSCSPISGHRSVSWYQQTPGQGLQFLFEYFSETQRNKGNFPGRFSGRQFSNSRSEMNVSTLELGDSALYLCASSLRDRAEAFFGQGTRLTVV.

This chain uses TRBV19 with TRBJ2-1; no definite D call. Trimming cost V 1 base and J 0 bases, with 10 bases left between them. Germline V gene lookup returns CDR1 LNHDA and CDR2 SQIVND (reference sequence). The CDR3 covers 16 residues. The CDR3 protein is CASSIGLFSSYNEQFF. The DNA of the CDR3 is TGTGCCAGTAGTATAGGACTTTTCTCCTCCTACAATGAGCAGTTCTTC.

V and J are TRBV5-6 and TRBJ2-7; D is uncertain. Germline values: CDR1 SGHDT, CDR2 YYEEEE. The V end lost 0 bases, the J end lost 2 bases, and 3 bases lay between the germline ends. The CDR3 runs to 12 residues. In DNA, the CDR3 is TGTGCCAGCAGCTTGGCAACCTACGAGCAGTACTTC. Its translation is CASSLATYEQYF.

The chain links TRBV27 to TRBJ1-2, with a tentative D call TRBD1 (5 bases). The CDR3 runs 15 residues. Trimming left V 1 base short and J 4 bases short, with 13 bases between. Germline lookup yields CDR1 MNHEY and CDR2 SMNVEV (reference sequence). CDR3 loop: CASSLFGGLTYGYTF. CDR3 nucleotide sequence: TGTGCCAGCAGTTTATTTGGGGGGTTGACCTATGGCTACACCTTC.

This sequence joins TRBV4-3 and TRBJ1-2; 8 bases are a match to TRBD1. Looked up from germline, CDR1 is LGHNA and CDR2 is YSLEER. The ends lost 1 base at V and 6 bases at J; junction bases unmatched: 10. This CDR3 has 16 amino acids. CDR3 coding DNA: TGCGCCAGCAGCCAAGTGCAGGGGGCAGCGTGGGATGGCTACACCTTC. Its protein is CASSQVQGAAWDGYTF.

The gene calls are TRBV2 and TRBJ2-5, with D tentatively TRBD1 (6 bases). This CDR3 has 15 amino acids. V gave up 11 bases and J gave up 1 base, with 20 bases separating them. From germline, CDR1 is SNHLY and CDR2 FYNNEI. The CDR3 loop reads CAGKRFTGSQETQYF. The CDR3 region has the DNA TGTGCCGGCAAAAGGTTCACAGGGAGCCAAGAGACCCAGTACTTC.

The chain is built from TRBV7-2 and TRBJ2-7, with 13 bases fitting TRBD2. CDR1 is SGHTA, CDR2 FQGNSA, per germline. This CDR3 is 15 amino acids long. Trimming took 4 bases from V and 3 from J; bases not matched to a gene: 3. CDR3 sequence: CASSSRLAGGYEQYF. The CDR3 DNA is TGTGCCAGCAGCTCGAGACTAGCGGGAGGCTACGAGCAGTACTTC. Full variable domain (remainder filled in from reference TRBV7-2 and TRBJ2-7): GAGVSQSPSNKVTEKGKDVELRCDPISGHTALYWYRQSLGQGLEFLIYFQGNSAPDKSGLPSDRFSAERTGGSVSTLTIQRTQQEDSAVYLCASSSRLAGGYEQYFGPGTRLTVT.

V usage is TRBV28 and J usage is TRBJ2-1; tentatively, D is TRBD2 (5 bases). The CDR3 runs to 15 residues. Germline assignment: CDR1 MDHEN and CDR2 SYDVKM. Trimming took off 1 base at V and 5 bases at J, with 12 bases between the two ends. CDR3 protein: CASSLLRVTDNEQFF. CDR3 DNA sequence: TGTGCCAGCAGTTTATTGAGGGTCACCGACAATGAGCAGTTCTTC.

V usage is TRBV30 and J usage is TRBJ1-6, with D perhaps matching TRBD1 (5 bases). Germline values: CDR1 GTSNPN, CDR2 SVGIG (reference sequence). V was shortened by 3 bases and J by 0 bases, with 12 bases between the two germline ends. This CDR3 spans 16 amino acids. CDR3 protein: CAWRRGDSSYNSPLHF. The CDR3, as DNA: TGTGCCTGGAGGCGGGGTGACAGCTCCTATAATTCACCCCTCCACTTT. Together with reference TRBV30 and TRBJ1-6, the CDR3 gives the full variable domain: SQTIHQWPATLVQPVGSPLSLECTVEGTSNPNLYWYRQAAGRGLQLLFYSVGIGQISSEVPQNLSASRPQDRQFILSSKKLLLSDSGFYLCAWRRGDSSYNSPLHFGNGTRLTVT.

The genes are TRBV4-1 and TRBJ1-4, with D uncertain. V was cut by 6 bases and J by 2 bases, with 10 bases left in between. The CDR3 loop spans 14 amino acids. Germline V gene data show CDR1 as MGHRA and CDR2 as YSYEKL. DNA of the CDR3: TGCGCCAGCAGGAGTGGTGCGACTAATGAAAAACTGTTTTTT. The encoded protein is CASRSGATNEKLFF.

This sequence joins TRBV19 and TRBJ2-1, with unresolved D. The CDR3 is 15 amino acids. The V end was cut by 5 bases, the J end by 0 bases, with 11 bases between. CDR1 and CDR2 from the germline V gene are LNHDA and SQIVND (reference sequence). The CDR3 region is CASSFTASSYNEQFF. The CDR3 nucleotides are TGTGCCAGTAGTTTCACTGCAAGCTCCTACAATGAGCAGTTCTTC.

The V gene is TRBV9, the J gene TRBJ2-1; 11 bases align to TRBD2. In germline, CDR1 is SGDLS, CDR2 YYNGEE. The CDR3 extends over 16 amino acids. V was pared by 4 bases and J by 9 bases, with 12 bases of the junction left unmatched. The CDR3 reads CASSPRGSGGVGEQFF. In DNA form, the CDR3 reads TGTGCCAGCAGCCCACGGGGTAGCGGGGGGGTGGGTGAGCAGTTCTTC.

This clone was detected only once. The sample carries other DNA sequences with the same CDR3. V gene TRBV27 combines with J gene TRBJ2-6; tentative D call: TRBD2 (6 bases). CDR3 length: 15 residues. Germline lookup yields CDR1 MNHEY and CDR2 SMNVEV (reference sequence). Trimming shortened V by 2 bases and J by 1 base, and 6 bases separated the two germline ends. The CDR3: CASSLGGSGANVLTF. CDR3 bases: TGTGCCAGCAGTTTAGGAGGGTCTGGGGCCAACGTCCTGACTTTC.

V is TRBV19 and J is TRBJ2-1; 8 nucleotides agree with TRBD1. Trimming cost V 7 bases and J 6 bases; bases outside gene matches: 14. This CDR3 is built from 16 residues. CDR1 LNHDA and CDR2 SQIVND come from the germline V gene (reference sequence). The CDR3, as DNA: TGTGCCAGTATCGACGCGTCCGGGACAGGCTTCAATGAGCAGTTCTTC. Protein: CASIDASGTGFNEQFF. Full variable domain (outside the CDR3, taken from reference TRBV19 and TRBJ2-1): DGGITQSPKYLFRKEGQNVTLSCEQNLNHDAMYWYRQDPGQGLRLIYYSQIVNDFQKGDIAEGYSVSREKKESFPLTVTSAQKNPTAFYLCASIDASGTGFNEQFFGPGTRLTVL.

The rearrangement links TRBV13 to TRBJ2-3, with 9 bases identical to TRBD2. Germline V gene lookup returns CDR1 PRHDT and CDR2 FYEKMQ (reference sequence). Trimming removed 1 base from V and 4 bases from J; junction bases left unmatched: 3. This CDR3 comprises 15 residues. CDR3 sequence: CASSLEAGGSDTQYF. CDR3 DNA sequence: TGTGCCAGCAGCTTAGAGGCGGGAGGGTCAGATACGCAGTATTTT.

This clone is a singleton in its sample. V and J are TRBV6-2 or TRBV6-3 and TRBJ2-7; 8 bases are a match to TRBD2. The germline gives CDR1 MNHEY, CDR2 SVGEGT. V lost 5 bases, J lost 6 bases, and 18 bases stayed unmatched. CDR3 length: 17 amino acids. The CDR3 reads CASSPINGIAGFREQYF. In nucleotides, the CDR3 is TGTGCCAGCAGTCCAATAAACGGAATAGCGGGATTCCGCGAGCAGTACTTC.

This chain uses TRBV4-1 with TRBJ2-7; the D gene is possibly TRBD1 (5 bases). The CDR3 has 16 residues. Germline values: CDR1 MGHRA, CDR2 YSYEKL. V was cut by 0 bases and J by 1 base, with 13 bases left in between. Here the CDR3 DNA reads TGCGCCAGCAGCCAAGAATCCAGGGTAAGGTCCTACGAGCAGTACTTC. This codes for CASSQESRVRSYEQYF.